This T cell receptor beta chain comes out of a study of blood T cell repertoires in COVID-19. As for the study in general: From T cells, B-cell-depleted T cells, or PBMCs came the material, which was cDNA or gDNA.

In the authors' workflow: Estimates of nucleated cell counts were drawn from the amplification of reference gene primers. Clones were sequenced by immunoSEQ multiplex PCR, and TCRdb holds only the in-frame ones, with some missing. Clone size and V and J calls were adopted from that table, with D and trimming inferred from the DNA. The data hold some 94,000 clones, with around nine tenths observed a single time. The germline V gene encodes CDR1 SGHDN and CDR2 FVKESK. The CDR3 is made up of 14 amino acids. V lost 8 bases, J lost 0 bases, and 5 bases stayed unmatched. The receptor comes from a human donor in a cohort sampled during active COVID-19. This chain connects TRBV14 to TRBJ2-7, with TRBD2 matching 9 bases. Sequenced sample: peripheral blood. The CDR3 sequence: CASSLAGDSYEQYF. The CDR3 DNA follows: TGTGCCAGCTCCTTAGCGGGGGACTCCTACGAGCAGTACTTC. The full variable domain, with the rest looked up from reference TRBV14 and TRBJ2-7, is EAGVTQFPSHSVIEKGQTVTLRCDPISGHDNLYWYRRVMGKEIKFLLHFVKESKQDESGMPNNRFLAERTGGTYSTLKVQPAELEDSGVYFCASSLAGDSYEQYFGPGTRLTVT.